This TCR beta chain was captured in a study of STAT5B mutations in CD4+ large granular lymphocyte leukemia. CDR3 size: 19 residues. V gave up 3 bases and J gave up 3 bases, with 24 bases separating them. The germline gives CDR1 SGDLS, CDR2 YYNGEE. This clone came up once. In the authors' methods: A productive frequency of 2.59 x 10-5 was the lowest detectable. Assay: immunoSEQ multiplex PCR; the TCRdb copy retains only in-frame clones and omits some. The D gene and trimming were derived from the DNA, and the V and J assignments and clone size from that table. The repertoire holds about 33,000 clones, with about 85% as singletons.

This sequence originates from a human donor in good health. The genes are TRBV9 and TRBJ2-2, with a tentative D call TRBD2 (6 bases). The sequenced sample was CD4+ T cells from blood buffy coats. The CDR3 coding sequence is TGTGCCAGCAGCGCCGGGGCGGGCCGAGGAGGGAAGGACACCGGGGAGCTGTTTTTT. Residues: CASSAGAGRGGKDTGELFF. The variable domain in full, with the rest retrieved from reference TRBV9 and TRBJ2-2, is DSGVTQTPKHLITATGQRVTLRCSPRSGDLSVYWYQQSLDQGLQFLIQYYNGEERAKGNILERFSAQQFPDLHSELNLSSLELGDSALYFCASSAGAGRGGKDTGELFFGEGSRLTVL.